This record concerns one T cell receptor beta chain sequence. Its antigen remains undetermined. Base-call qualities are not available, and no considerably larger clone is one nucleotide away. CDR1 and CDR2 are drawn from the germline V gene (reference sequence): LNHDA, SQIVND. The junction shows trimming of 7 bases on V and 2 bases on J, plus 23 bases between the germline ends. The CDR3 covers 17 residues, taking in both the cysteine and the phenylalanine. Only the CDR3 region is kept as DNA, spanning 51 bases read in frame from base 1. Patients chosen for sequencing had shown expansion of CD8+CD57+ cells by flow cytometry. Every patient had severe acquired aplastic anemia, diagnosed using the International Study of Aplastic Anemia and Agranulocytosis and Camitta criteria. No patient had received any therapy when blood was sampled. In the study, sorted CD4+ and CD8+ blood T cells from patients with severe aplastic anemia and from healthy subjects underwent deep sequencing of TCR repertoires. In the USA, patient enrollment took place under clinicaltrials.gov protocols 00001620, 01623167, 00001397, 00071045, 00081523 and 00961064. Ficoll-Paque density gradient centrifugation was used to isolate peripheral blood mononuclear cells. Before DNA extraction, CD4+ and CD8+ T cells were sorted by FACS or by magnetic beads.

This sample is drawn from a study of CD8+CD57+ T cells in acquired aplastic anemia (dated by TCRdb to the late 2010s). With respect to the entire study: On average, sorted CD4+ and CD8+ cells yielded 2.5 to 3.5 ug of extracted DNA, with a range of about 0.17 to 27.4 ug. A CD8+CD57+ expansion meant a frequency higher than the mean frequency seen in healthy subjects. Study-wide findings and limitations: CD8+ Simpson's diversity did not differ significantly between patients and healthy controls (P=0.060). Although 25 to 30 CD8+ CDR3 sequences were shared by patients and controls, these sequences appeared highly expressed in patients and within the immunodominant clones of patients.

Profiling of TCR beta VDJ combinations and CDR3 sequences used genomic DNA as the template. An Illumina HiSeq 2000 was the platform used for TCR repertoire sequencing. Regarding the original processing steps: TRBV/TRBJ rearrangement plots, CDR3 size and DJ length profiles, and Simpson's diversity index were used to evaluate the repertoires. Whichever DNA sequence was most abundant in the deep sequencing data was defined as the immunodominant clone. CDR3 amino acid sequences were screened for sharing across subjects and were compared with published repertoires and the VDJdb database. In TCRdb, the public reads were trimmed at Q25 with fastp and aligned with MiXCR, with productive beta chains retained. Entries that share a CDR3 protein sequence are merged under the most common genes and DNA. The V and J calls follow TCRdb's processing rather than the paper's. This sample is represented by about 470,000 distinct CDR3 sequences; around 33% of them were singletons. Around 0.82% of the sample comes from the top ten.

The sequenced material came from sorted CD4+, CD8+, or CD8+CD57+ T cells (not recorded which) from PBMCs. The chain couples TRBV19 to TRBJ1-2; the D region possibly corresponds to TRBD1 (5 bases align). This sequence was found in a human donor with aplastic anemia. The CDR3 protein: CASTRPDSPGVNYGYTF. The bases read TGTGCCAGTACCAGACCAGACAGCCCTGGGGTAAACTATGGCTACACCTTC.